Listed below are T cell receptor beta chains from one sample, sequenced in a study of metastatic and nonmetastatic thyroid tumors. TCRdb reprocessed the PCR reads using MiXCR. The sample contains 5,000 or so clones, around a sixth of which appear only once. Sequenced material: adjacent normal tissue. These receptor sequences come from a female donor with papillary thyroid cancer or a benign thyroid nodule (not recorded which). Some clones in this sample may be carry-over from other donors' samples. Both conserved end residues are part of each CDR3. D genes are given only for firm matches. The size field is filled for only some rows; it gives once, few, many or a size class.

d_call: -
v_call: TRBV18
clone_size: many
j_call: TRBJ1-4
cdr3_nt: TGTGCCAGCTCACCATCGGGGGGGCTGGGTGAAAAACTGTTTTTT
cdr3_aa: CASSPSGGLGEKLFF

d_call: TRBD2
v_call: TRBV11-2
clone_size: -
j_call: TRBJ2-1
cdr3_nt: TGTGCCAGCAGCTCCACGGGGGGACTAGCGGTTCCCCAAAATGAGCAGTTCTTC
cdr3_aa: CASSSTGGLAVPQNEQFF

d_call: -
v_call: TRBV5-1
clone_size: medium-sized
j_call: TRBJ1-1
cdr3_nt: TGCGCCAGCAGCTTGGTGGCGGGGATGAACACTGAAGCTTTCTTT
cdr3_aa: CASSLVAGMNTEAFF

d_call: -
v_call: TRBV2
clone_size: many
j_call: TRBJ1-3
cdr3_nt: TGTGCCAGATCGGGTCCTCTCTCTGGAAACACCATATATTTT
cdr3_aa: CARSGPLSGNTIYF

d_call: -
v_call: TRBV20-1
clone_size: -
j_call: TRBJ1-4
cdr3_nt: TGCAGTGCTAGACCCGAGGTTAACGTTAATGAAAAACTGTTTTTT
cdr3_aa: CSARPEVNVNEKLFF

d_call: TRBD1
v_call: TRBV19
clone_size: medium-sized
j_call: TRBJ1-2
cdr3_nt: TGTGCCAGAGCGGGACAGCGGAGCTATGGCTACACCTTC
cdr3_aa: CARAGQRSYGYTF

d_call: TRBD1
v_call: TRBV12-3/TRBV12-4
clone_size: -
j_call: TRBJ1-1
cdr3_nt: TGTGCCAGCAGTTCCCGGACAGGGCTGAACACTGAAGCTTTCTTT
cdr3_aa: CASSSRTGLNTEAFF

d_call: -
v_call: TRBV28
clone_size: few
j_call: TRBJ2-7
cdr3_nt: TGTGCCAGCAGTTTTTCGTTGGGACCTCGCGATCAGTACTTC
cdr3_aa: CASSFSLGPRDQYF

d_call: TRBD1
v_call: TRBV2
clone_size: few
j_call: TRBJ1-2
cdr3_nt: TGTGCCATCATTCGGGACAGGGTCTTCTATGGCTACACCTTC
cdr3_aa: CAIIRDRVFYGYTF

d_call: -
v_call: TRBV6-1
clone_size: medium-sized
j_call: TRBJ1-5
cdr3_nt: TGTGCCAGCAGACAGGGTATCTTTCTCCTTAGCAATCAGCCCCAGCATTTT
cdr3_aa: CASRQGIFLLSNQPQHF

d_call: -
v_call: TRBV11-2
clone_size: -
j_call: TRBJ2-7
cdr3_nt: TGTGCCAGCATCTCGCAAGGAACAGAGGAGCAGTACTTC
cdr3_aa: CASISQGTEEQYF

d_call: TRBD1
v_call: TRBV27
clone_size: -
j_call: TRBJ1-5
cdr3_nt: TGTGCCAGCAGCCCCCGGACAGGGTGGCCCAATCAGCCCCAGCATTTT
cdr3_aa: CASSPRTGWPNQPQHF

d_call: TRBD1
v_call: TRBV12-3/TRBV12-4
clone_size: few
j_call: TRBJ1-1
cdr3_nt: TGTGCCAGCATTTTAAGTGGGACAGCCGAAGCTTTCTTT
cdr3_aa: CASILSGTAEAFF

d_call: -
v_call: TRBV11-2
clone_size: -
j_call: TRBJ2-7
cdr3_nt: TGTGCCAGCAGCTTTGGGGGGCTTGGGTACGAGCAGTACTTC
cdr3_aa: CASSFGGLGYEQYF

d_call: -
v_call: TRBV15
clone_size: few
j_call: TRBJ1-1
cdr3_nt: TGTGACACCAGCAGAGATCAGGGCGGTGGGCACCCTGAAGCTTTCTTT
cdr3_aa: CDTSRDQGGGHPEAFF

d_call: -
v_call: TRBV6-5
clone_size: few
j_call: TRBJ1-5
cdr3_nt: TGTGCCAGCAGTTACGCCGGGCCAGATCAGCCCCAGCATTTC
cdr3_aa: CASSYAGPDQPQHF

d_call: -
v_call: TRBV12-3/TRBV12-4
clone_size: medium-sized
j_call: TRBJ1-5
cdr3_nt: TGTGCCAGCAGCAGACAGGCTAATCAGCCCCAGCATTTT
cdr3_aa: CASSRQANQPQHF

d_call: TRBD1
v_call: TRBV6-1
clone_size: -
j_call: TRBJ1-5
cdr3_nt: TGTGCCAGCAGCGCTACTGGACAGGCCCAGCATTTT
cdr3_aa: CASSATGQAQHF

d_call: -
v_call: TRBV28
clone_size: medium-sized
j_call: TRBJ1-1
cdr3_nt: TGTGCCAGCAGTTTCTCGCCGGGCACTGAAGCTTTCTTT
cdr3_aa: CASSFSPGTEAFF

d_call: TRBD2
v_call: TRBV7-2
clone_size: large
j_call: TRBJ2-7
cdr3_nt: TGTGCCAGCAGCTCTCTTAGCGGGGGGGCCTACGAGCAGTACTTC
cdr3_aa: CASSSLSGGAYEQYF

d_call: -
v_call: TRBV5-1
clone_size: many
j_call: TRBJ2-4
cdr3_nt: TGCGCCAGCAGCTTGGCCAAAAACATTCAGTACTTC
cdr3_aa: CASSLAKNIQYF

d_call: -
v_call: TRBV5-5
clone_size: many
j_call: TRBJ1-1
cdr3_nt: TGTGCCAGCAGCCGACAGCCGAACACTGAAGCTTTCTTT
cdr3_aa: CASSRQPNTEAFF

d_call: -
v_call: TRBV28
clone_size: -
j_call: TRBJ2-5
cdr3_nt: TGTGCCAGCACACCCAGCCGGGGTTACTTAACCCAGTACTTC
cdr3_aa: CASTPSRGYLTQYF

d_call: TRBD1
v_call: TRBV11-2
clone_size: many
j_call: TRBJ2-6
cdr3_nt: TGTGCCAGCAGCTTAGATCCCCACAGGGGGCGCACTGGGGCCAACGTCCTGACTTTC
cdr3_aa: CASSLDPHRGRTGANVLTF

d_call: -
v_call: TRBV5-1
clone_size: -
j_call: TRBJ2-5
cdr3_nt: TGCGCCAGCAGCTTCGGCATGGGTGGAATGCAAGAGACCCAGTACTTC
cdr3_aa: CASSFGMGGMQETQYF

d_call: -
v_call: TRBV12-3/TRBV12-4
clone_size: few
j_call: TRBJ2-1
cdr3_nt: TGTGCCAGCAGTTTAATCGACGGGAGCAACAATGAGCAGTTCTTC
cdr3_aa: CASSLIDGSNNEQFF

d_call: TRBD1
v_call: TRBV6-1
clone_size: few
j_call: TRBJ1-2
cdr3_nt: TGCGCCAGCAGTCGGACAGGGGGTGGCTACACCTTC
cdr3_aa: CASSRTGGGYTF

d_call: TRBD1
v_call: TRBV28
clone_size: -
j_call: TRBJ2-7
cdr3_nt: TGTGCCAGCAGCCCGGGGACAGGGTTCGAGCAGTACTTC
cdr3_aa: CASSPGTGFEQYF

d_call: TRBD2
v_call: TRBV16
clone_size: -
j_call: TRBJ2-1
cdr3_nt: TGTGCCAGCAGCCCCTCTGGCGGGAGGGCCTCTGAGCAGTTCTTC
cdr3_aa: CASSPSGGRASEQFF

d_call: TRBD2
v_call: TRBV3-1
clone_size: few
j_call: TRBJ2-5
cdr3_nt: TGTGCCAGCTCCTCACGGGGGGGGGAGACCCAGTACTTC
cdr3_aa: CASSSRGGETQYF

d_call: -
v_call: TRBV6-4
clone_size: few
j_call: TRBJ1-1
cdr3_nt: TGTGCCAGCATCTCAAGCAGGGTAGACACTGAAGCTTTCTTT
cdr3_aa: CASISSRVDTEAFF

d_call: -
v_call: TRBV6-2/TRBV6-3
clone_size: few
j_call: TRBJ2-3
cdr3_nt: TGTGCCGGCAGTACTACAGATACTCAGTATTTT
cdr3_aa: CAGSTTDTQYF

d_call: -
v_call: TRBV7-2
clone_size: -
j_call: TRBJ2-7
cdr3_nt: TGTGCCAGCAGCCCTTACCTAGGACCCGAGCAGTACTTC
cdr3_aa: CASSPYLGPEQYF

d_call: TRBD1
v_call: TRBV11-2
clone_size: once
j_call: TRBJ1-1
cdr3_nt: TGTGCCAGCAGCTTCCAGACAGGGACTGAAGCTTTCTTT
cdr3_aa: CASSFQTGTEAFF

d_call: -
v_call: TRBV19
clone_size: few
j_call: TRBJ2-2
cdr3_nt: TGTGCCAGTAAAGCACACCCCGGCGGGGAGCTGTTTTTT
cdr3_aa: CASKAHPGGELFF

d_call: -
v_call: TRBV9
clone_size: many
j_call: TRBJ2-3
cdr3_nt: TGTGCCAGCAGTAAACTTACGGATACGCAGTATTTT
cdr3_aa: CASSKLTDTQYF

d_call: TRBD2
v_call: TRBV19
clone_size: -
j_call: TRBJ2-7
cdr3_nt: TGTGCCAGTAGTATAGGACTAGCCGACTACGAGCAGTACTTC
cdr3_aa: CASSIGLADYEQYF

d_call: -
v_call: TRBV24-1
clone_size: medium-sized
j_call: TRBJ2-3
cdr3_nt: TGTGCCACCAGTGCCCTGGCAGATACGCAGTATTTT
cdr3_aa: CATSALADTQYF

d_call: -
v_call: TRBV9
clone_size: -
j_call: TRBJ2-3
cdr3_nt: TGTGCCAGCAGCGTTCAGCCAGGCACAGATACGCAGTATTTT
cdr3_aa: CASSVQPGTDTQYF